This is a list of T cell receptor beta chains from one sample in a study of blood T cell repertoires in COVID-19. Assay: immunoSEQ multiplex PCR; the TCRdb copy retains only in-frame clones and omits some. Here the sample spans about 360,000 clones, about 89% being singletons. Sequencing input: PBMCs or T cells enriched from blood (not recorded which). Receptors were obtained from a man aged 35 to 55 in a cohort exposed to, infected with or recovered from COVID-19 (not recorded which). The CDR3 runs from the conserved cysteine through the conserved F or W. A D gene is named only where the DNA matches it firmly. Size tells how often a clone was seen (once, few, many) or the class of an expanded clone, and some rows leave it out.

j_gene,v_gene,abundance,d_gene,CDR3nt,CDR3aa
TRBJ1-1,TRBV27,NA,NA,TGTGCCAGCACCCACCACCGGGGAGGGTCGGGCTCGGACACTGAAGCTTTCTTT,CASTHHRGGSGSDTEAFF
TRBJ1-1,TRBV6-1,NA,NA,TGTGCCAGCAGTGAAGCGGCGACGGGGGTGGGAGCTTTCTTT,CASSEAATGVGAFF
TRBJ1-2,TRBV7-9,few,TRBD1,TGTGCCAGCAGCGTCCGGACAGGGGGCGCTGGGGGCTTCGGCTACACCTTC,CASSVRTGGAGGFGYTF
TRBJ2-5,TRBV5-1,NA,NA,TGCGCCAGCAGCCAGCACCCGGAGAGAGGGACCCAGTACTTC,CASSQHPERGTQYF
TRBJ2-5,TRBV5-4,NA,NA,TGTGCCAGCAGCTTGGGGGGCGCTCAGGGAGAGACCCAGTACTTC,CASSLGGAQGETQYF
TRBJ1-4,TRBV18,NA,TRBD1,TGTGCCAGCTCACTGTCGCAGGGGGTTAATGAAAAACTGTTTTTT,CASSLSQGVNEKLFF
TRBJ1-1,TRBV11-2,NA,TRBD1,TGTGCCAGCAGCCAAACAGGGGTAGTCACTGAAGCTTTCTTT,CASSQTGVVTEAFF
TRBJ1-5,TRBV27,NA,TRBD1,TGTGCCAGCAGGGTCCCGGGACAGGGACCACCAAATCAGCCCCAGCATTTT,CASRVPGQGPPNQPQHF
TRBJ2-7,TRBV5-1,NA,NA,TGCGCCAGCAGCTCCGGGTTCTACGAGCAGTACTTC,CASSSGFYEQYF
TRBJ2-1,TRBV5-4,NA,TRBD2,TGTGCCAGCAGCACCCTTAGCGGGAGTGCCTACAATGAGCAGTTCTTC,CASSTLSGSAYNEQFF
TRBJ2-3,TRBV7-9,NA,TRBD1,TGTGCCAGCAGCGCCTCCGGGACAGGGGGAACAGATACGCAGTATTTT,CASSASGTGGTDTQYF
TRBJ1-6,TRBV6-1,once,TRBD1,TGTGCCAGCAGTGAATACCCCACAGGGGACGGTTCACCCCTCCACTTT,CASSEYPTGDGSPLHF
TRBJ2-7,TRBV5-1,NA,NA,TGCGCCAGCAGCTTGGGACTAAACACGTACGAGCAGTACTTC,CASSLGLNTYEQYF
TRBJ1-1,TRBV14,NA,NA,TGTGCCAGCAGCCAAGTCAGCGGCACTGAAGCTTTCTTT,CASSQVSGTEAFF
TRBJ1-5,TRBV19,few,NA,TGTGCCAGTAGCCATGTCCAAAGCAATCAGCCCCAGCATTTT,CASSHVQSNQPQHF
TRBJ2-1,TRBV19,NA,TRBD2,TGTGCCAGTGCAGGACTAGCGGGGGGGTCGACGGATGAGCAGTTCTTC,CASAGLAGGSTDEQFF
TRBJ1-4,TRBV29-1,NA,NA,TGCAGCGTCTTACAGGGAACTGATGAAAAACTGTTTTTT,CSVLQGTDEKLFF
TRBJ1-2,TRBV28,NA,NA,TGTGCCAGCAGTTTATTCGGGGGGGGAAACTATGGCTACACCTTC,CASSLFGGGNYGYTF
TRBJ2-7,TRBV6-4,once,TRBD2,TGTGCCAGCAGCCCGCAGGGCGGGAGTTCCTACGAGCAGTACTTC,CASSPQGGSSYEQYF
TRBJ1-2,TRBV5-4,NA,NA,TGTGCCAGCAGCTTGGGACCCGGGACTAACTATGGCTACACCTTC,CASSLGPGTNYGYTF
TRBJ2-7,TRBV5-1,NA,TRBD2,TGCGCCAGCAGCTTACTAGCGGGCCCCTACGAGCAGTACTTC,CASSLLAGPYEQYF
TRBJ2-5,TRBV7-9,NA,TRBD2,TGTGCCAGCAGCTTACTAGCGGGAGAAGAGACCCAGTACTTC,CASSLLAGEETQYF
TRBJ1-3,TRBV28,NA,NA,TGTGCCAGCAGTTTAGGAGGATCTGGAAACACCATATATTTT,CASSLGGSGNTIYF
TRBJ2-1,TRBV19,once,TRBD2,TGTGCCAGTAGTAGAAGCGGGAGAGGCTCCTACAATGAGCAGTTCTTC,CASSRSGRGSYNEQFF